The clone carrying this T cell receptor (beta chain) has a count of ten or more. Until they underwent thyroid surgery, no patient had received any treatment. Trimming pared 4 bases from V and 7 bases from J, leaving 13 bases between. CDR1 is SGHDN, CDR2 FVKESK, per germline. This CDR3 comprises 13 residues. The data are from a study of metastatic and nonmetastatic thyroid tumors. Through MiXCR, TCRdb re-clonotyped the PCR reads. There are about 34,000 clones in the sample; 16% occur only once, and around 3.1% lies in the top ten. The sequenced sample was blood. V is TRBV14 and J is TRBJ1-2; possibly TRBD1 for D (6 bases). The TCR sequence derives from a female donor with papillary thyroid cancer or a benign thyroid nodule (not recorded which). Some clones in this sample may be carry-over from other donors' samples. The CDR3 DNA reads TGTGCCAGCAGCCTCGTCGGGGGCGCTGGCTACACCTTC. Protein product: CASSLVGGAGYTF.